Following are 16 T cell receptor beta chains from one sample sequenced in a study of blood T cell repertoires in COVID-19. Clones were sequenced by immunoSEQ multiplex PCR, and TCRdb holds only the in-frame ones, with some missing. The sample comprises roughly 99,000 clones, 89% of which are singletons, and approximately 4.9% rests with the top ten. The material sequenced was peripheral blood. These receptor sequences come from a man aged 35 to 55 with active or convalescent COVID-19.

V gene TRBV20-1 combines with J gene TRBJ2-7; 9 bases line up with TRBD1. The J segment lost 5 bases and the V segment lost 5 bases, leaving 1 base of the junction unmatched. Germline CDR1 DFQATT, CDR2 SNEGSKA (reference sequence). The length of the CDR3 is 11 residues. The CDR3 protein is CSARQGDEQYF. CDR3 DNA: TGCAGTGCTCGACAGGGGGACGAGCAGTACTTC.

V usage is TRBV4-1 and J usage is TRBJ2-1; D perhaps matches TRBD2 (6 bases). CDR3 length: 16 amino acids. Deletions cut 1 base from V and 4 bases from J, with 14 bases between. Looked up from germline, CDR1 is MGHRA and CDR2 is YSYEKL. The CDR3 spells CASSQVFSGGYNEQFF. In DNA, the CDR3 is TGCGCCAGCAGCCAAGTATTCAGCGGAGGGTACAATGAGCAGTTCTTC.

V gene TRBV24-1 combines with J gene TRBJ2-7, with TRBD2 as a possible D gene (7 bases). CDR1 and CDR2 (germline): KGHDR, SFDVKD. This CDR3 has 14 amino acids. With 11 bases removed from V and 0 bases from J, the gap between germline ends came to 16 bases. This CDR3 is CAREGGTSSYEQYF. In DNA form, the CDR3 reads TGTGCCAGGGAGGGCGGGACATCCTCCTACGAGCAGTACTTC.

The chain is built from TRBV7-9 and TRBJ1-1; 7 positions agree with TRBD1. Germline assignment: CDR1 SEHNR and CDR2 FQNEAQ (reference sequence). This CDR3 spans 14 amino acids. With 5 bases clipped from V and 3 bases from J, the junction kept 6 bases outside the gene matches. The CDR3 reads CASSPRGTDTEAFF. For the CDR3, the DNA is TGTGCCAGCAGCCCCAGGGGGACGGACACTGAAGCTTTCTTT. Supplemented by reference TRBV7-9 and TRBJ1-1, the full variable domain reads DTGVSQNPRHKITKRGQNVTFRCDPISEHNRLYWYRQTLGQGPEFLTYFQNEAQLEKSRLLSDRFSAERPKGSFSTLEIQRTEQGDSAMYLCASSPRGTDTEAFFGQGTRLTVV.

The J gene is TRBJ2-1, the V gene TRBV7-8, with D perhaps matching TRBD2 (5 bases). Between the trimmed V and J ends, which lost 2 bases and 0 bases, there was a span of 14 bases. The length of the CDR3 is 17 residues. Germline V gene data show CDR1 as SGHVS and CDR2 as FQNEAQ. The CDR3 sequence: CASSLNLQRSSYNEQFF. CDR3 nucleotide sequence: TGTGCCAGCAGCTTAAACCTACAGCGGAGCTCCTACAATGAGCAGTTCTTC.

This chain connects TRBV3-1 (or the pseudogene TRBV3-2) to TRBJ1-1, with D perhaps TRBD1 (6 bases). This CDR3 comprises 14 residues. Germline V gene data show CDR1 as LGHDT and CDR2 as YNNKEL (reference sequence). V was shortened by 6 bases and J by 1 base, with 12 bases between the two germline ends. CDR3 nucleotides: TGTGCCAGCAGTATCGGGACATCGAACACTGAAGCTTTCTTT. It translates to CASSIGTSNTEAFF.

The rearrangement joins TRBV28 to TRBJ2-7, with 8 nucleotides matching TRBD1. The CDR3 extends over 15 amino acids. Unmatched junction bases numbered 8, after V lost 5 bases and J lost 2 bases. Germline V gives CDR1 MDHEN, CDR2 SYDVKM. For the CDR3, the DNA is TGTGCCAGCAGTCCGGCAACAGGGGGAGCCTACGAGCAGTACTTC. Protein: CASSPATGGAYEQYF. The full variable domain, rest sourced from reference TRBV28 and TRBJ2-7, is DVKVTQSSRYLVKRTGEKVFLECVQDMDHENMFWYRQDPGLGLRLIYFSYDVKMKEKGDIPEGYSVSREKKERFSLILESASTNQTSMYLCASSPATGGAYEQYFGPGTRLTVT.

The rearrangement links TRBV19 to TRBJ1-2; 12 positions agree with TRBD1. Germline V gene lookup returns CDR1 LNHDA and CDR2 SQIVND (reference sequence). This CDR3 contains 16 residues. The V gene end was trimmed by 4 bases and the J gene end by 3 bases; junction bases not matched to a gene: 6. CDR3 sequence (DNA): TGTGCCAGTAGTACACCCGGGACAGGGGGCGACTATGGCTACACCTTC. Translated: CASSTPGTGGDYGYTF.

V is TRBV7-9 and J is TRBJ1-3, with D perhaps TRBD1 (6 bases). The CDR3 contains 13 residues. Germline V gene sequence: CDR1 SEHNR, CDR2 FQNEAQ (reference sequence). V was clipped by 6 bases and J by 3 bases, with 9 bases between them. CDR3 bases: TGTGCCAGCAGAGGACAGAGTGGAAACACCATATATTTT. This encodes CASRGQSGNTIYF.

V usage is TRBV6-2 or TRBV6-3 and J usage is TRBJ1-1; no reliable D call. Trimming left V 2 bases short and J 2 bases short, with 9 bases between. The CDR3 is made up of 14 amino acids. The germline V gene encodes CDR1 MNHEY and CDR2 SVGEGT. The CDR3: CASSYSTANTEAFF. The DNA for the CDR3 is TGTGCCAGCAGTTACAGCACAGCAAACACTGAAGCTTTCTTT.

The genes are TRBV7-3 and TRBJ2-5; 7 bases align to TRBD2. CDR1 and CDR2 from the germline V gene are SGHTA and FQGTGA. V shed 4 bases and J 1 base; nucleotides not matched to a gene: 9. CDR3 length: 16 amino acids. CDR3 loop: CASSSGAGDLQETQYF. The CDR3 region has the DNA TGTGCCAGCAGCTCGGGCGCGGGAGATCTCCAAGAGACCCAGTACTTC.

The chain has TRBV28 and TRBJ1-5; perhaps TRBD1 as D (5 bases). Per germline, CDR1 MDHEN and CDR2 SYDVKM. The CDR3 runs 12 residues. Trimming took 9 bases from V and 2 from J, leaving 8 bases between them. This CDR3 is CASRQRNQPQHF. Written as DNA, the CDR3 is TGTGCCAGTCGACAGCGCAATCAGCCCCAGCATTTT.

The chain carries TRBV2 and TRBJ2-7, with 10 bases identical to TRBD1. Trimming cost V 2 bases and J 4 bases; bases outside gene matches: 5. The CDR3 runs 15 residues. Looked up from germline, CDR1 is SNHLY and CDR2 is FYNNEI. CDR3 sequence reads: CASSERGQGYYEQYF. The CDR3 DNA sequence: TGTGCCAGCAGTGAAAGGGGACAGGGGTATTACGAGCAGTACTTC.

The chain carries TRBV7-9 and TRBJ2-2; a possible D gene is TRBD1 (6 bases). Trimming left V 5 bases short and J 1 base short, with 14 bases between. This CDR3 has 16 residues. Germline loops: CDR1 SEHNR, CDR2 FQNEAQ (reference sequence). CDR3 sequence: CASSPGAVLNTGELFF. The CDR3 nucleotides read TGTGCCAGCAGCCCAGGGGCGGTCCTGAACACCGGGGAGCTGTTTTTT.

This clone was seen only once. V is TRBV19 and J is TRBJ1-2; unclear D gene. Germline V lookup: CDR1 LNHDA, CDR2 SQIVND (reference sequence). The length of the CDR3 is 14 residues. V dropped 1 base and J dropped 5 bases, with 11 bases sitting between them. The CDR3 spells CASSIGPTEYGYTF. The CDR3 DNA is TGTGCCAGTAGTATAGGCCCCACGGAGTATGGCTACACCTTC.

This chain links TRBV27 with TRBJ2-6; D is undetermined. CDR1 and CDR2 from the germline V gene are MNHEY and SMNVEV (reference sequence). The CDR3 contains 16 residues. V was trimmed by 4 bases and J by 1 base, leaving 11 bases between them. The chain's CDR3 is CASSSRLKSGANVLTF. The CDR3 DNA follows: TGTGCCAGCAGTTCCCGACTCAAATCTGGGGCCAACGTCCTGACTTTC. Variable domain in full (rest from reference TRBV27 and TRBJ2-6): EAQVTQNPRYLITVTGKKLTVTCSQNMNHEYMSWYRQDPGLGLRQIYYSMNVEVTDKGDVPEGYKVSRKEKRNFPLILESPSPNQTSLYFCASSSRLKSGANVLTFGAGSRLTVL.